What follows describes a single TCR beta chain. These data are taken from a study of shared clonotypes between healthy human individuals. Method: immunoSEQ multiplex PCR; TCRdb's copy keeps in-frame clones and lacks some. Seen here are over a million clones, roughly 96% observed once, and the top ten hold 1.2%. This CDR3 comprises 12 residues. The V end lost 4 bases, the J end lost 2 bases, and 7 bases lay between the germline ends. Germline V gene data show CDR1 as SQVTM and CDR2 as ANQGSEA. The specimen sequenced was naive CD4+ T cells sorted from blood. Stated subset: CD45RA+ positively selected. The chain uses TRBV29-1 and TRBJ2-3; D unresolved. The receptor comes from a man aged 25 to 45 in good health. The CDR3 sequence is CSVAGVTDTQYF. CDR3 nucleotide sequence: TGCAGCGTTGCCGGAGTCACAGATACGCAGTATTTT.